This entry is about one T cell receptor beta chain. Its antigen is unidentified. The data were obtained in a study of shared clonotypes between healthy human individuals. Cells designated naive CD8 were CD45RO-negative and were positively selected for CCR7, with terminally differentiated effector memory CD45RA+ cells excluded. Every subset had its genomic DNA shared out evenly among several immunoSEQ plates. Method: immunoSEQ multiplex PCR; TCRdb's copy keeps in-frame clones and lacks some. The sample lists millions of clones, approximately 95% occurring once. Regarding the study as a whole: Rarefaction curves obtained for sorted subsets showed sequencing incomplete despite large depth. It was expected that sequencing depth would affect clonotype sharing among donors. Non-shared clonotypes displayed generation probabilities falling below those of clonotypes present in all four donors.

Germline CDR1 reads MNHEY; CDR2 reads SMNVEV (reference sequence). V gave up 5 bases and J gave up 2 bases; unmatched junction bases: 16. This CDR3 region has 18 residues. This TCR derives from a man younger than 30 in good health. The chain employs TRBV27 and TRBJ2-3; 7 positions match TRBD1. Sequenced sample: naive CD8+ T cells sorted from blood. CDR3 sequence: CASSPGTVGGWDTDTQYF. CDR3 in DNA: TGTGCCAGCAGTCCCGGGACAGTTGGGGGCTGGGACACAGATACGCAGTATTTT.